This paragraph covers one TCR beta chain sequence. The source of the sample is a study of graft-versus-host responses after intestinal transplantation. Across the whole study: Recipients were all induced with anti-thymocyte globulin, then given tacrolimus and steroids for 2 to 3 years. Study-level points and caveats: The authors found GvH clones in recipient marrow, some appearing first in ileum or blood.

V dropped 4 bases and J dropped 1 base, with 8 bases sitting between them. Per germline, CDR1 SGHNT and CDR2 YYREEE (reference sequence). This CDR3 region has 13 residues. Profiling relied on immunoSEQ multiplex PCR, and the TCRdb table lists in-frame clones only, not all of them. The data hold approximately 15,000 clones, with approximately 33% observed a single time. The authors combined approximately 200,000 CFSE-labeled responder cells with approximately 200,000 irradiated, violet-dye-labeled stimulator cells in plates. At the end of the reaction, proliferating CFSE-low CD3+CD4+ and CD3+CD8+ responders were sorted.

This chain joins TRBV5-4 and TRBJ1-2, with a possible D match to TRBD1 (5 bases). The material sequenced was alloreactive CD4+ T cells from a mixed lymphocyte reaction culture, taken before intestinal transplant. Indicated subset: CFSE-low proliferating T cells sorted from roughly six-day pre-transplant mixed lymphocyte reaction (GvH or HvG direction). This clonotype originated in a human patient who received an intestinal transplant. The CDR3 protein is CASSPDSNYGYTF. The CDR3 nucleotides read TGTGCCAGCAGCCCCGACAGTAACTATGGCTACACCTTC.